This T cell receptor beta chain emerged from a study of regulatory dendritic cells for organ transplantation. The table came from immunoSEQ multiplex PCR; TCRdb's copy has only in-frame clones and leaves some out. The sample includes tens of thousands of clones, around nine tenths seen only once; the top ten take 0.11%. Memory T cells were CD45RO+, naive were CD45RA+, sorted by FACS. On this clone: The target antigen is unknown.

Findings and limits, study-wide: Naive T cells showed high diversity, memory cells less, memory CD8+ least. Of resting T cell subsets, memory CD8+ had the most alloreactive clonotypes. Memory CD8+ clonal expansion seemed more limited with regulatory than mature dendritic cells.

The germline CDR1 and CDR2 sequences are MNHNS and SASEGT. The CDR3 loop spans 15 amino acids. Trimming shortened V by 1 base and J by 2 bases, and 9 bases separated the two germline ends. This chain uses TRBV6-1 with TRBJ1-3, with D possibly being TRBD1 (6 bases). The sample was naive CD8+ T cells from blood. Subset described: CD45RA+ naive T cells. The sequence was obtained from a human donor in good health. CDR3 protein: CASSEDRAPGNTIYF. The CDR3 nucleotides read TGTGCCAGCAGTGAAGACAGGGCCCCTGGAAACACCATATATTTT.